What follows describes a single TCR beta chain. Its antigen is still unknown. The assay was immunoSEQ multiplex PCR, and TCRdb's table has in-frame clones only and misses some. The repertoire includes roughly 30,000 clones, roughly 84% of them detected once, and approximately 1.8% sits in the top ten. The germline gives CDR1 MDHEN, CDR2 SYDVKM. The V gene lost 5 bases and the J gene lost 3 bases, with 14 bases spanning the gap. The CDR3 is made up of 14 amino acids. This entry comes from a study of T cell clonotyping in hematopoietic cell transplantation. Findings and caveats of the study: Few recipient clonotypes overlapped donors; over 97% were de novo at given depth.

Time point noted: recipient sample about 28 days before transplant, after cytoreduction. Recipients were bled about 28 days pretransplant and at posttransplant days 30, 100, 180. The sequence was collected from a middle-aged man with acute myeloid leukemia. Some clones in this sample may be carry-over from other donors' samples. This material consisted of peripheral blood mononuclear cells, taken before stem cell transplant. The chain links TRBV28 to TRBJ2-7; TRBD1 is a possible D gene (6 bases). The CDR3 nucleotides are TGTGCCAGCAGTCAAACAGGGTACGTCTACGAGCAGTACTTC. Amino acid sequence: CASSQTGYVYEQYF.